The 7 T cell receptor beta chains below come from one sample, sequenced in a study of OX40 agonist ivuxolimab in advanced cancers. Clones were sequenced by immunoSEQ multiplex PCR, and TCRdb holds only the in-frame ones, with some missing. The data contain 71,000 or so clones, around 83% of them singletons. This specimen consisted of CD4+ or CD8+ T cells sorted from blood, obtained in a trial of the OX40 agonist ivuxolimab. Receptor source: an adult with an advanced solid tumor such as melanoma, head and neck, liver or kidney cancer.

This chain joins TRBV7-3 and TRBJ2-3; D call uncertain. V lost 7 bases, J lost 2 bases, and 10 bases lay in between. The V gene's germline CDR1 is SGHTA and CDR2 FQGTGA. This CDR3 is 13 amino acids long. The CDR3 coding sequence is TGTGCCAGCACCTCATTGAACACAGATACGCAGTATTTT. Encoded protein: CASTSLNTDTQYF.

V usage is TRBV28 and J usage is TRBJ1-3; TRBD1 agrees at 10 bases. V lost 2 bases and J lost 4; bases outside the gene matches: 8. This CDR3 spans 17 amino acids. Looked up from germline, CDR1 is MDHEN and CDR2 is SYDVKM. The CDR3 reads CASSLPGQGGPGNTIYF. The DNA of the CDR3 is TGTGCCAGCAGTTTACCCGGACAGGGGGGCCCCGGAAACACCATATATTTT.

The chain uses TRBV28 and TRBJ1-2, with TRBD1 matching 7 bases. This CDR3 spans 14 amino acids. Germline loops: CDR1 MDHEN, CDR2 SYDVKM. The V gene end was trimmed by 5 bases and the J gene end by 6 bases; junction bases not matched to a gene: 9. This CDR3 reads CASSLPTGTDGYTF. CDR3 sequence (DNA): TGTGCCAGCAGTCTTCCGACAGGGACTGATGGCTACACCTTC.

The V call is TRBV7-9, the J call TRBJ2-1; TRBD1 might be the D (5 bases). The germline CDR1 and CDR2 sequences are SEHNR and FQNEAQ (reference sequence). V gave up 4 bases and J gave up 8 bases, with 15 bases separating them. The CDR3 length is 14 residues. This CDR3 reads CASSSPPGSHEQFF. The CDR3 coding sequence is TGTGCCAGCAGCTCCCCACCAGGGTCCCATGAGCAGTTCTTC. Using reference TRBV7-9 and TRBJ2-1 for the parts outside the CDR3, the full variable domain is DTGVSQNPRHKITKRGQNVTFRCDPISEHNRLYWYRQTLGQGPEFLTYFQNEAQLEKSRLLSDRFSAERPKGSFSTLEIQRTEQGDSAMYLCASSSPPGSHEQFFGPGTRLTVL.

This sequence joins TRBV5-3 and TRBJ2-1; tentatively, D is TRBD1 (6 bases). TRBV5-3 is an open reading frame whose function is uncertain. The CDR3 sequence is 16 residues long. The V end was cut by 4 bases, the J end by 3 bases, with 17 bases between. CDR3 bases: TGTGCCAGAAGCCAACCCGGGACACCGAACTACAATGAGCAGTTCTTC. Translation: CARSQPGTPNYNEQFF.

The rearrangement links TRBV18 to TRBJ2-1; 10 bases line up with TRBD2. The CDR3 sequence is 17 residues long. Trimming took 1 base from V and 8 from J; bases not matched to a gene: 11. Germline-derived CDR1 and CDR2 are KGHSH and LQKENI. CDR3 residues: CASSPLGLADLGDEQFF. CDR3 in DNA: TGTGCCAGCTCACCACTCGGACTAGCGGACTTGGGGGATGAGCAGTTCTTC.

In nucleotides, the CDR3 is TGTGCCAGCAGCTTAGGGAGGGGGGGACACACTGAAGCTTTCTTT. Translation: CASSLGRGGHTEAFF. The J gene is TRBJ1-1, the V gene TRBV11-2; tentatively, D is TRBD1 (6 bases). Trimming took 1 base from V and 3 from J, leaving 12 bases between them. This CDR3 has 15 amino acids. Per the germline V gene, CDR1 is SGHAT and CDR2 is FQNNGV. Drawing the rest from reference TRBV11-2 and TRBJ1-1, the complete variable domain is EAGVAQSPRYKIIEKRQSVAFWCNPISGHATLYWYQQILGQGPKLLIQFQNNGVVDDSQLPKDRFSAERLKGVDSTLKIQPAKLEDSAVYLCASSLGRGGHTEAFFGQGTRLTVV.